These T cell receptor beta chains were read from a single sample in a study of T cell clonotyping in hematopoietic cell transplantation. Sequencing was performed with immunoSEQ multiplex PCR; in TCRdb, only in-frame clones are kept and a portion is missing. The sample has some 1,200 clones; roughly 50% are singletons. This sample comprised PBMCs, obtained 180 days after allogeneic stem cell transplant. The receptors derive from a male patient in his fifties or sixties who had an allogeneic stem cell transplant from an unrelated donor, so T cells may come from the graft donor. Some clones in this sample may be carry-over from other donors' samples. The CDR3 runs from the conserved cysteine through the conserved F or W. D genes are given only for firm matches. Part of the rows lack a size; the others show once, few, many or a class for expanded clones.

clone size: .
D gene: TRBD2
J gene: TRBJ2-7
V gene: TRBV30
CDR3 DNA: TGTGCCGGGACCAAAGCGGGAGGGCCCAACGAGCAGTACTTC
CDR3 protein: CAGTKAGGPNEQYF

clone size: few
D gene: .
J gene: TRBJ2-1
V gene: TRBV11-3
CDR3 DNA: TGTGCCAGCAGCTTAGATAGATGGAATGAGCAGTTCTTC
CDR3 protein: CASSLDRWNEQFF

clone size: .
D gene: .
J gene: TRBJ2-5
V gene: TRBV11-3
CDR3 DNA: TGTGCCAGCAGCGAGACAGGCGGGGAGACCCAGTACTTC
CDR3 protein: CASSETGGETQYF

clone size: .
D gene: TRBD1
J gene: TRBJ1-2
V gene: TRBV7-2
CDR3 DNA: TGTGCCAGCAGCTTAGCTCAGAGAGGGGGCGGTGGCTACACCTTC
CDR3 protein: CASSLAQRGGGGYTF

clone size: .
D gene: TRBD1
J gene: TRBJ2-7
V gene: TRBV7-9
CDR3 DNA: TGTGCCAGCAGCTCCGAGACAGGGCACTACGAGCAGTACTTC
CDR3 protein: CASSSETGHYEQYF

clone size: .
D gene: .
J gene: TRBJ2-3
V gene: TRBV7-3
CDR3 DNA: TGTGCCAGCAGCCGGACCGGGACAACAGATACGCAGTATTTT
CDR3 protein: CASSRTGTTDTQYF

clone size: few
D gene: .
J gene: TRBJ2-7
V gene: TRBV27
CDR3 DNA: TGTGCCAGCAGTCACGGACAGCTTTACGAGCAGTACTTC
CDR3 protein: CASSHGQLYEQYF

clone size: .
D gene: .
J gene: TRBJ1-1
V gene: TRBV30
CDR3 DNA: TGTGCCTGGAGCAAACGGGGCGGGGCCAACACTGAAGCTTTCTTT
CDR3 protein: CAWSKRGGANTEAFF

clone size: few
D gene: .
J gene: TRBJ2-7
V gene: TRBV30
CDR3 DNA: TGTGCTTGGGAAAGGGTCGACGAGCAGTACTTC
CDR3 protein: CAWERVDEQYF

clone size: .
D gene: .
J gene: TRBJ2-1
V gene: TRBV30
CDR3 DNA: TGTGCCTGGAGTGTACGACGGGACAATGAGCAGTTCTTC
CDR3 protein: CAWSVRRDNEQFF

clone size: .
D gene: .
J gene: TRBJ1-1
V gene: TRBV6-1
CDR3 DNA: TGTGCCAGCAATTTGGACAGGAACACTGAAGCTTTCTTT
CDR3 protein: CASNLDRNTEAFF

clone size: .
D gene: .
J gene: TRBJ2-7
V gene: TRBV6-5
CDR3 DNA: TGTGCCAGCAGCCCTGGGTTGCTGGGAGAGCAGTACTTC
CDR3 protein: CASSPGLLGEQYF

clone size: .
D gene: .
J gene: TRBJ2-7
V gene: TRBV4-3
CDR3 DNA: TGCGCCAGCAGCCAAGGGACTGCGGGGTACGAGCAGTACTTC
CDR3 protein: CASSQGTAGYEQYF

clone size: few
D gene: .
J gene: TRBJ2-2
V gene: TRBV19
CDR3 DNA: TGTGCCAGTATGGACAGAGCGAACACCGGGGAGCTGTTTTTT
CDR3 protein: CASMDRANTGELFF

clone size: .
D gene: .
J gene: TRBJ2-5
V gene: TRBV9
CDR3 DNA: TGTGCCAGCAGCGTGGGCGGCCAAGAGACCCAGTACTTC
CDR3 protein: CASSVGGQETQYF

clone size: .
D gene: TRBD1
J gene: TRBJ1-2
V gene: TRBV30
CDR3 DNA: TGTGCCTCCTATGGCAGGGGGGAAGGCTACACCTTC
CDR3 protein: CASYGRGEGYTF

clone size: .
D gene: TRBD1
J gene: TRBJ1-2
V gene: TRBV30
CDR3 DNA: TGTGCCTGGAGTACAGGGGGAGGCTACACCTTC
CDR3 protein: CAWSTGGGYTF

clone size: .
D gene: .
J gene: TRBJ2-7
V gene: TRBV9
CDR3 DNA: TGTGCCAGCAGCGTTACGGTGAATGCCTACGAGCAGTACTTC
CDR3 protein: CASSVTVNAYEQYF

clone size: .
D gene: .
J gene: TRBJ2-3
V gene: TRBV21-1
CDR3 DNA: TGTGCCAACAGGGGCACAGATACGCAGTATTTT
CDR3 protein: CANRGTDTQYF

clone size: .
D gene: .
J gene: TRBJ1-1
V gene: TRBV27
CDR3 DNA: TGTGCCAGCAGTTTAAGTCCAGGGATGAACACTGAAGCTTTCTTT
CDR3 protein: CASSLSPGMNTEAFF

clone size: .
D gene: .
J gene: TRBJ2-3
V gene: TRBV30
CDR3 DNA: TGTGCCTGGAGTGTACTCAGGGCAGGAGATACGCAGTATTTT
CDR3 protein: CAWSVLRAGDTQYF

clone size: .
D gene: .
J gene: TRBJ1-1
V gene: TRBV5-8
CDR3 DNA: TGTGCCAGCAGACCGAGGGGGTACACTGAAGCTTTCTTT
CDR3 protein: CASRPRGYTEAFF

clone size: large
D gene: .
J gene: TRBJ2-1
V gene: TRBV9
CDR3 DNA: TGTGCCAGCAGCTCGGACTTAAGCTCCTACAATGAGCAGTTCTTC
CDR3 protein: CASSSDLSSYNEQFF

clone size: few
D gene: .
J gene: TRBJ2-3
V gene: TRBV30
CDR3 DNA: TGTGCCTGGAGTGTAAGGGATGCAGATACGCAGTATTTT
CDR3 protein: CAWSVRDADTQYF

clone size: large
D gene: TRBD2
J gene: TRBJ2-7
V gene: TRBV14
CDR3 DNA: TGTGCCAGCAGCCAAGGACTAGCGGGATCATACGAGCAGTACTTC
CDR3 protein: CASSQGLAGSYEQYF

clone size: .
D gene: .
J gene: TRBJ2-1
V gene: TRBV29-1
CDR3 DNA: TGCAGCGTGTACACGTGGGAGGACGACAATGAGCAGTTCTTC
CDR3 protein: CSVYTWEDDNEQFF

clone size: .
D gene: TRBD1
J gene: TRBJ1-2
V gene: TRBV6-5
CDR3 DNA: TGTGCCAGCAGTCCTGGTCCAGGGGGCGTTCGGGGCTACACCTTC
CDR3 protein: CASSPGPGGVRGYTF

clone size: .
D gene: .
J gene: TRBJ2-7
V gene: TRBV30
CDR3 DNA: TGTGCCTGGACTGGGGGCAGCGGAATATCCTACGAGCAGTACTTC
CDR3 protein: CAWTGGSGISYEQYF

clone size: few
D gene: .
J gene: TRBJ2-7
V gene: TRBV6-1
CDR3 DNA: TGTGCCAGCAGTGATTGGGATTACGAGCAGTACTTC
CDR3 protein: CASSDWDYEQYF

clone size: large
D gene: .
J gene: TRBJ1-5
V gene: TRBV7-9
CDR3 DNA: TGTGCCAGCAGCACGACAGCCCCGGGCAATCAGCCCCAGCATTTT
CDR3 protein: CASSTTAPGNQPQHF

clone size: large
D gene: .
J gene: TRBJ2-7
V gene: TRBV6-1
CDR3 DNA: TGTGCCAGCAGTGAACGGCCGCTCGCCTACGAGCAGTACTTC
CDR3 protein: CASSERPLAYEQYF

clone size: .
D gene: .
J gene: TRBJ1-5
V gene: TRBV29-1
CDR3 DNA: TGCAGCGTTGCAGGGCTGGATCAGCCCCAGCATTTT
CDR3 protein: CSVAGLDQPQHF

clone size: few
D gene: .
J gene: TRBJ2-7
V gene: TRBV30
CDR3 DNA: TGTGCCTGGAGTCCGGGGGTCTACGAGCAGTACTTC
CDR3 protein: CAWSPGVYEQYF

clone size: .
D gene: .
J gene: TRBJ1-1
V gene: TRBV30
CDR3 DNA: TGTGCCTGGAGCCGCCAGACAGGTGAAGCTTTCTTT
CDR3 protein: CAWSRQTGEAFF

clone size: .
D gene: .
J gene: TRBJ1-1
V gene: TRBV19
CDR3 DNA: TGTGCCAGTAGTCCACGGGGGAACACTGAAGCTTTCTTT
CDR3 protein: CASSPRGNTEAFF

clone size: few
D gene: .
J gene: TRBJ1-6
V gene: TRBV19
CDR3 DNA: TGTGCCAGTAGTATTTCAGGGTTTCTTAATTCACCCCTCCACTTT
CDR3 protein: CASSISGFLNSPLHF

clone size: .
D gene: .
J gene: TRBJ2-7
V gene: TRBV7-8
CDR3 DNA: TGTGCCAGCAGCTTACAGAGCGACTCCTACGAGCAGTACTTC
CDR3 protein: CASSLQSDSYEQYF

clone size: .
D gene: .
J gene: TRBJ1-6
V gene: TRBV9
CDR3 DNA: TGTGCCAGCAGCGGCCGGGACCCTGGGAATTCACCCCTCCACTTT
CDR3 protein: CASSGRDPGNSPLHF

clone size: few
D gene: .
J gene: TRBJ1-1
V gene: TRBV30
CDR3 DNA: TGTGCCGGATGGGACACCAACACTGAAGCTTTCTTT
CDR3 protein: CAGWDTNTEAFF

clone size: .
D gene: .
J gene: TRBJ1-2
V gene: TRBV2
CDR3 DNA: TGTGCCAGCAGTGTGGGCGTCTCGGGTGGCTACACCTTC
CDR3 protein: CASSVGVSGGYTF

clone size: few
D gene: .
J gene: TRBJ1-5
V gene: TRBV7-6
CDR3 DNA: TGTGCCAGCAGCTTAGATATCGACAATCAGCCCCAGCATTTT
CDR3 protein: CASSLDIDNQPQHF

clone size: .
D gene: TRBD2
J gene: TRBJ2-7
V gene: TRBV5-6
CDR3 DNA: TGTGCCAGCAGCCCGGGAGGGCTTTACGGCTCCGAGCAGTACTTC
CDR3 protein: CASSPGGLYGSEQYF

clone size: .
D gene: .
J gene: TRBJ1-5
V gene: TRBV6-1
CDR3 DNA: TGTGCCAGCAGCCAGGGTAAATCGTTCCAGCATTTT
CDR3 protein: CASSQGKSFQHF

clone size: .
D gene: .
J gene: TRBJ1-1
V gene: TRBV29-1
CDR3 DNA: TGCAGCGTTGAAGTCGGAGTGAACACTGAAGCTTTCTTT
CDR3 protein: CSVEVGVNTEAFF

clone size: .
D gene: .
J gene: TRBJ1-1
V gene: TRBV30
CDR3 DNA: TGTGCCTGGAGTGTACTGGGGAACACTGAAGCTTTCTTT
CDR3 protein: CAWSVLGNTEAFF

clone size: .
D gene: TRBD1
J gene: TRBJ2-5
V gene: TRBV30
CDR3 DNA: TGTGCCTGGAGTGGGGGGACAGTAGAGACCCAGTACTTC
CDR3 protein: CAWSGGTVETQYF

clone size: .
D gene: TRBD2
J gene: TRBJ2-7
V gene: TRBV4-1
CDR3 DNA: TGCGCCAGCAGCCAAATAGCTAGCGGGGGTCTCTACGAGCAGTACTTC
CDR3 protein: CASSQIASGGLYEQYF

clone size: few
D gene: TRBD1
J gene: TRBJ2-7
V gene: TRBV30
CDR3 DNA: TGTGCCTGGTCAGGGGGCTGGGAGCAGTACTTC
CDR3 protein: CAWSGGWEQYF

clone size: .
D gene: .
J gene: TRBJ2-5
V gene: TRBV29-1
CDR3 DNA: TGCAGCGTTGTGTGGCGGGTCCAAGAGACCCAGTACTTC
CDR3 protein: CSVVWRVQETQYF

clone size: .
D gene: .
J gene: TRBJ1-5
V gene: TRBV5-6
CDR3 DNA: TGTGCCAGCAGCTTGGGTTACGGTCAGCCCCAGCATTTT
CDR3 protein: CASSLGYGQPQHF

clone size: .
D gene: TRBD2
J gene: TRBJ2-3
V gene: TRBV30
CDR3 DNA: TGTGCCTTTGGAAGGGGGCTAGCGGGGGGTACAGATACGCAGTATTTT
CDR3 protein: CAFGRGLAGGTDTQYF

clone size: large
D gene: .
J gene: TRBJ1-1
V gene: TRBV19
CDR3 DNA: TGTGCCAGTAGTATAATATTCGGACAGGAAGCTTTCTTT
CDR3 protein: CASSIIFGQEAFF

clone size: .
D gene: TRBD1
J gene: TRBJ1-2
V gene: TRBV20-1
CDR3 DNA: TGCAGTGCGACAGGGACAGGGGGCTACACCTTC
CDR3 protein: CSATGTGGYTF

clone size: .
D gene: .
J gene: TRBJ2-7
V gene: TRBV5-4
CDR3 DNA: TGTGCCAGCAGCTCAATACTCCGGAACGAGCAGTACTTC
CDR3 protein: CASSSILRNEQYF

clone size: .
D gene: .
J gene: TRBJ2-7
V gene: TRBV9
CDR3 DNA: TGTGCCAGCAGCGTAGCCCCGGGGGCGCGGGACGAGCAGTACTTC
CDR3 protein: CASSVAPGARDEQYF